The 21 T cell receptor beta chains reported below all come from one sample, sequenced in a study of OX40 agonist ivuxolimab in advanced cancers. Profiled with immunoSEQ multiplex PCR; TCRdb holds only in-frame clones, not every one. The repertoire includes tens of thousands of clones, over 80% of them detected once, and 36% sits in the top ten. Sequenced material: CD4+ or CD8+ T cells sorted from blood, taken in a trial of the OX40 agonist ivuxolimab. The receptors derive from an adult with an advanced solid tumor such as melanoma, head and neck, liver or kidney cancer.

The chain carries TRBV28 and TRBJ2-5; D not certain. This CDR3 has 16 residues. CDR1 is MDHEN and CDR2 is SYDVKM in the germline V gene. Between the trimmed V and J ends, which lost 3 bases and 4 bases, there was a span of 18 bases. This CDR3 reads CASSFQPPLARETQYF. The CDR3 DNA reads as TGTGCCAGCAGTTTTCAGCCGCCGCTTGCCCGAGAGACCCAGTACTTC.

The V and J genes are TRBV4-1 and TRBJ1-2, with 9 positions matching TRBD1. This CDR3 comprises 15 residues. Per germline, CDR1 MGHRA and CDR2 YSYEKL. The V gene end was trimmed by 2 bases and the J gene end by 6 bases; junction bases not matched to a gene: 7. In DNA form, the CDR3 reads TGCGCCAGCAGCCAAACAGGGGGCAGATTCGATGGCTACACCTTC. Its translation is CASSQTGGRFDGYTF.

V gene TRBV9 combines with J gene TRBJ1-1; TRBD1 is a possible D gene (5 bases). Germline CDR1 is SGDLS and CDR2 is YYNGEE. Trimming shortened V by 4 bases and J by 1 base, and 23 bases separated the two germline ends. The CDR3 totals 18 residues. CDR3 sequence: CASSSPREIRGGNTEAFF. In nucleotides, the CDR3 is TGTGCCAGCAGCTCCCCCCGGGAGATAAGGGGTGGGAACACTGAAGCTTTCTTT.

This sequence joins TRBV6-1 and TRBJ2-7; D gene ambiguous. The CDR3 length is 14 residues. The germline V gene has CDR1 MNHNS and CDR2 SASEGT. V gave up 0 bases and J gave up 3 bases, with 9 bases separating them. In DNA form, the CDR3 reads TGTGCCAGCAGTGAAGCGGTTAGGGTCTACGAGCAGTACTTC. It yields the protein CASSEAVRVYEQYF.

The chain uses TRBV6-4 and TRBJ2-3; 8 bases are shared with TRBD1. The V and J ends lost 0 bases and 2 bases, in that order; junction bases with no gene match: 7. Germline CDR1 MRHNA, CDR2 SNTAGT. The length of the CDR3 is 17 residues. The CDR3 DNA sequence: TGTGCCAGCAGTGACTCCGCCGGGACAGGCCCCACAGATACGCAGTATTTT. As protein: CASSDSAGTGPTDTQYF.

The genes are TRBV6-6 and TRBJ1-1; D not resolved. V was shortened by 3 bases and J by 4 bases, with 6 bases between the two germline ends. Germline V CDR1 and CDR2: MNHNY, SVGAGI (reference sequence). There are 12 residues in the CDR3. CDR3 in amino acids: CASSYVGTEAFF. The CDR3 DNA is TGTGCCAGCAGTTATGTTGGCACTGAAGCTTTCTTT.

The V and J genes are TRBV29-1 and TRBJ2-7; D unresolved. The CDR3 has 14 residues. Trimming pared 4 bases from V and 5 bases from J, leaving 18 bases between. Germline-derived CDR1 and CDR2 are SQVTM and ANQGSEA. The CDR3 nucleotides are TGCAGCGTTGGGGGTGTGGACGCTTCTCACGAGCAGTACTTC. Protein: CSVGGVDASHEQYF.

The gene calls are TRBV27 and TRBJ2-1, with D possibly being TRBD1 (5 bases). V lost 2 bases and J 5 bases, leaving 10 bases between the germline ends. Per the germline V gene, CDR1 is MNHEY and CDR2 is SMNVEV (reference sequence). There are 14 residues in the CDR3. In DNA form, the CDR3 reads TGTGCCAGCAGTTTACAGACAGTCGACAATGAGCAGTTCTTC. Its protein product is CASSLQTVDNEQFF.

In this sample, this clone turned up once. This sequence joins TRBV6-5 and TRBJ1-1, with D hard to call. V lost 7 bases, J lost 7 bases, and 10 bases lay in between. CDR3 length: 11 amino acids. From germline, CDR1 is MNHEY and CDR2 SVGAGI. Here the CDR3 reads CASKEIGEAFF. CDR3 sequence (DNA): TGTGCCAGCAAGGAGATCGGTGAAGCTTTCTTT.

CDR3 DNA: TGTGCCTGGGGGCAGGGGCAAGCTTTCTTT. Amino acid sequence: CAWGQGQAFF. J is TRBJ1-1 and V is TRBV30; a weak D match, TRBD1 (6 bases). In germline, CDR1 is GTSNPN, CDR2 SVGIG (reference sequence). The CDR3 extends over 10 amino acids. V was trimmed by 5 bases and J by 9 bases, leaving 10 bases between them. Complete variable domain (other parts from reference TRBV30 and TRBJ1-1): SQTIHQWPATLVQPVGSPLSLECTVEGTSNPNLYWYRQAAGRGLQLLFYSVGIGQISSEVPQNLSASRPQDRQFILSSKKLLLSDSGFYLCAWGQGQAFFGQGTRLTVV.

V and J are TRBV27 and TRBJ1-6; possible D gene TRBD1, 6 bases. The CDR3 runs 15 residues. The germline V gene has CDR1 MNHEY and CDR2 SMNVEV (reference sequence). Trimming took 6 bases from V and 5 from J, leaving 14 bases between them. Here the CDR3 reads CASSRWAGDNSPLHF. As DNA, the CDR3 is TGTGCCAGCAGCCGCTGGGCAGGGGATAATTCACCCCTCCACTTT.

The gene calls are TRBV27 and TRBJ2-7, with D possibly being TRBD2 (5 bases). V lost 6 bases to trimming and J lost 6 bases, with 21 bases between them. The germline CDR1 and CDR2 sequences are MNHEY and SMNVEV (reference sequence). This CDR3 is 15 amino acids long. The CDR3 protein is CASSHRAGVVSEQYF. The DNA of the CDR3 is TGTGCCAGCAGCCACCGGGCCGGGGTGGTCTCCGAGCAGTACTTC.

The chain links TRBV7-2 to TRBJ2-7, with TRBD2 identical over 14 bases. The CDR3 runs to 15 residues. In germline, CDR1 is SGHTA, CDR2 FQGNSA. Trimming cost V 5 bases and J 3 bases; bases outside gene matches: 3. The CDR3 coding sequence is TGTGCCAGCAGCATCGGGACTAGCGGGGGCTACGAGCAGTACTTC. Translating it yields CASSIGTSGGYEQYF.

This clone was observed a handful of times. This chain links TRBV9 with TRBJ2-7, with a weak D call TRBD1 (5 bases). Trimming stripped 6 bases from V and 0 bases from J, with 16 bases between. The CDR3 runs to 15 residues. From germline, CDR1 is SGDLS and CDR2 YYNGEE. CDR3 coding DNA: TGTGCCAGCACCCAGGGTGATCTTAGCTCCTACGAGCAGTACTTC. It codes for CASTQGDLSSYEQYF.

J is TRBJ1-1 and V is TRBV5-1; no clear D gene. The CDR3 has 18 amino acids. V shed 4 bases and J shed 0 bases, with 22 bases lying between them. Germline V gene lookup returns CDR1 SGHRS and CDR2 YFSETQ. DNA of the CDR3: TGCGCCAGCAGCCCTTACTTTACCCGGGAGGGAATGAACACTGAAGCTTTCTTT. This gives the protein CASSPYFTREGMNTEAFF.

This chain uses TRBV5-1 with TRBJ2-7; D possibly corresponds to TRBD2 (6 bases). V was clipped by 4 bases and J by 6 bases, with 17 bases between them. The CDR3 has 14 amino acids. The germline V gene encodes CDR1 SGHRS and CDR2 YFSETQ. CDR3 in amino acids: CASSPKTRAGEQYF. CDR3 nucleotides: TGCGCCAGCAGCCCCAAGACTAGGGCCGGCGAGCAGTACTTC.

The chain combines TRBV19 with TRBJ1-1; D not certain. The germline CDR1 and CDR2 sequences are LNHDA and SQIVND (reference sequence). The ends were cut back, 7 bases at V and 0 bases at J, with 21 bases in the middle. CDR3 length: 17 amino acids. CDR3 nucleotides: TGTGCCAGTACCTCTTCCCTAGGGCGGGAGGTGAACACTGAAGCTTTCTTT. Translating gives CASTSSLGREVNTEAFF.

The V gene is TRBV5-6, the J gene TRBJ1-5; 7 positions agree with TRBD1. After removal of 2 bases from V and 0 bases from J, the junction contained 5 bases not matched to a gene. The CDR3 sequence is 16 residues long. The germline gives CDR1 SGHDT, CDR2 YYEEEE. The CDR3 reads CASSFRTGYSNQPQHF. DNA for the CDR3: TGTGCCAGCAGCTTCCGGACAGGTTATAGCAATCAGCCCCAGCATTTT.

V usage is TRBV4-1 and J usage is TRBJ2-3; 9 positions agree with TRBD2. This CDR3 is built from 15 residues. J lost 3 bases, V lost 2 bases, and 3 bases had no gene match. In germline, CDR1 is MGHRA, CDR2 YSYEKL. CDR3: CASSQLSGRTDTQYF. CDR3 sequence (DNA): TGCGCCAGCAGCCAACTTAGCGGGAGAACAGATACGCAGTATTTT.

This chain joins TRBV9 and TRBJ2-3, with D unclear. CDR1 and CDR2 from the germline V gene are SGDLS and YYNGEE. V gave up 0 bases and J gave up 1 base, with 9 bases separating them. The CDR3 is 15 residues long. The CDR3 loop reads CASSVESSGTDTQYF. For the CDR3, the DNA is TGTGCCAGCAGCGTAGAAAGTTCCGGCACAGATACGCAGTATTTT.

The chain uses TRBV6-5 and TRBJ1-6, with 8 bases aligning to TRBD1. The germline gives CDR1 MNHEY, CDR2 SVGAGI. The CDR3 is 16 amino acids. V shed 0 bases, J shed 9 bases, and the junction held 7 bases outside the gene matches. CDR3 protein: CASSYSVTGAGSPLHF. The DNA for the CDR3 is TGTGCCAGCAGTTACTCCGTGACAGGGGCTGGTTCACCCCTCCACTTT.